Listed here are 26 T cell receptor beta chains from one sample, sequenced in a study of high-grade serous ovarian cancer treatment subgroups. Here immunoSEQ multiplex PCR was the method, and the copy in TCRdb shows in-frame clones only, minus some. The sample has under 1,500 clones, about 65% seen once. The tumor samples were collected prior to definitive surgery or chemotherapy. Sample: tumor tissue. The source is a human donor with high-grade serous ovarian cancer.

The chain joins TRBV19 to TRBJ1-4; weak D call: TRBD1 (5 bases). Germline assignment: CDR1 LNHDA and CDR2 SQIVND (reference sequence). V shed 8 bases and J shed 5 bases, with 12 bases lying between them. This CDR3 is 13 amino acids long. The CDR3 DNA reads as TGTGCCAGTGGCGACAGACTAAATGAAAAACTGTTTTTT. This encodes CASGDRLNEKLFF.

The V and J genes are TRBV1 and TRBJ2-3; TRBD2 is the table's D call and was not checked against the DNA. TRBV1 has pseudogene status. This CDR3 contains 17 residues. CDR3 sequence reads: CTSSQVRQRPYTDTQYF. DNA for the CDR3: TGCACCAGCAGCCAAGTTCGGCAGCGGCCTTACACAGATACGCAGTATTTT.

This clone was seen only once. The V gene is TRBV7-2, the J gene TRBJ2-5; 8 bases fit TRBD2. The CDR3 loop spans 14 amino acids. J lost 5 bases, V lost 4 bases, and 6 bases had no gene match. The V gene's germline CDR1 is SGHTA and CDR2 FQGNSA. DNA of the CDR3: TGTGCCAGCAGCTCCCGGGGGGGAGGTGAGACCCAGTACTTC. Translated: CASSSRGGGETQYF. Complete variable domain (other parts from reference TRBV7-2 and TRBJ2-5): GAGVSQSPSNKVTEKGKDVELRCDPISGHTALYWYRQSLGQGLEFLIYFQGNSAPDKSGLPSDRFSAERTGGSVSTLTIQRTQQEDSAVYLCASSSRGGGETQYFGPGTRLLVL.

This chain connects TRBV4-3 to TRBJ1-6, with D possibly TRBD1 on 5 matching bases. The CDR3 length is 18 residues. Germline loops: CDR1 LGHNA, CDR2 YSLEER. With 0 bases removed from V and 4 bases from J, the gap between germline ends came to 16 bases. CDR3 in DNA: TGCGCCAGCAGCCAAGATGCCCTTAGAGGGGTATATAATTCACCCCTCCACTTT. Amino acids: CASSQDALRGVYNSPLHF.

This CDR3 reads CADSASWSTEAFF. CDR3 coding DNA: TGTGCCGACAGTGCGAGCTGGAGCACTGAAGCTTTCTTT. The chain links TRBV6-1 to TRBJ1-1, with D maybe TRBD1 (5 bases). The germline gives CDR1 MNHNS, CDR2 SASEGT. The CDR3 totals 13 residues. V shed 11 bases and J shed 4 bases, with 17 bases lying between them.

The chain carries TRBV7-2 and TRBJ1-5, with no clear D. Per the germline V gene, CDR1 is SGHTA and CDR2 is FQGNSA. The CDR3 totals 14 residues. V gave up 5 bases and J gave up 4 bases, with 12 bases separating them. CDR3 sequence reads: CASSLLGVNQPQHF. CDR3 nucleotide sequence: TGTGCCAGCAGCCTCCTCGGGGTTAATCAGCCCCAGCATTTT.

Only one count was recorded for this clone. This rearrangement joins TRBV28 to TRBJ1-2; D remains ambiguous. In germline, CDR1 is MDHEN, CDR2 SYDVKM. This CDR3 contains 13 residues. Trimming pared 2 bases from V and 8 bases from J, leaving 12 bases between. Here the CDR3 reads CASSLVTARGYTF. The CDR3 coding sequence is TGTGCCAGCAGTTTAGTTACGGCCCGCGGCTACACCTTC.

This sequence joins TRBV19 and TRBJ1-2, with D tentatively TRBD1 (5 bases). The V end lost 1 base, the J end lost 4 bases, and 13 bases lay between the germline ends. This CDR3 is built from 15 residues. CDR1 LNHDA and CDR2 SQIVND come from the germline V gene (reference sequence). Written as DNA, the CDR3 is TGTGCCAGTAGTATAGCAGGCAGGGAGACCTATGGCTACACCTTC. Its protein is CASSIAGRETYGYTF.

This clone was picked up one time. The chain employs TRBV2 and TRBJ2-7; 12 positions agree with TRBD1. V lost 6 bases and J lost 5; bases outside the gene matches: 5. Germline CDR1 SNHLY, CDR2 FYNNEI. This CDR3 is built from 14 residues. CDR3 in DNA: TGTGCCAGCAGGGGACAGGGGGCTATTCACGAGCAGTACTTC. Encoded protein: CASRGQGAIHEQYF.

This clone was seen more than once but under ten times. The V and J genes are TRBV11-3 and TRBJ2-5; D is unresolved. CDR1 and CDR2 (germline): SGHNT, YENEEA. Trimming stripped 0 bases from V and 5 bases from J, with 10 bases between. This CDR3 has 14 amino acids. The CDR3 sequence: CASSLEAAVETQYF. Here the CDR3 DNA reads TGTGCCAGCAGCTTAGAGGCGGCGGTGGAGACCCAGTACTTC.

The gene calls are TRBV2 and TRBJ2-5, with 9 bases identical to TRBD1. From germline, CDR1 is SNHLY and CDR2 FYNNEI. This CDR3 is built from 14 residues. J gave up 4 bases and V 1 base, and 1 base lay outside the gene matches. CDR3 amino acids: CASSEDRGRETQYF. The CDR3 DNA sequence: TGTGCCAGCAGTGAAGACAGGGGGCGAGAGACCCAGTACTTC.

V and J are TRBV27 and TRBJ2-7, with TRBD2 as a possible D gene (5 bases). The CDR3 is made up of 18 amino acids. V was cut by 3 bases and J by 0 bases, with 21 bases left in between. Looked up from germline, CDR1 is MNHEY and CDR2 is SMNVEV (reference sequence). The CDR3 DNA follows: TGTGCCAGCAGTTTCCAGCCTCCCAACCTAAGCGGCTCCTACGAGCAGTACTTC. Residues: CASSFQPPNLSGSYEQYF.

Here the CDR3 DNA reads TGCGCCAGCAGCCAACTTCCCGGGACGAACACCGGGGAGCTGTTTTTT. This codes for CASSQLPGTNTGELFF. This sequence joins TRBV4-3 and TRBJ2-2, with TRBD2 as a possible D gene (5 bases). V was trimmed by 2 bases and J by 0 bases, leaving 10 bases between them. The CDR3 has 16 amino acids. CDR1 and CDR2 (germline): LGHNA, YSLEER.

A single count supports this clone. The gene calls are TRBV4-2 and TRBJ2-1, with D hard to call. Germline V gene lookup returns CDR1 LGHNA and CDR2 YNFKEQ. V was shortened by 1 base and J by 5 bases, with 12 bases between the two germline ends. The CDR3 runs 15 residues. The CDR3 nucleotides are TGTGCCAGCAGCCAAGTCACTCTGGCCGACAATGAGCAGTTCTTC. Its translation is CASSQVTLADNEQFF.

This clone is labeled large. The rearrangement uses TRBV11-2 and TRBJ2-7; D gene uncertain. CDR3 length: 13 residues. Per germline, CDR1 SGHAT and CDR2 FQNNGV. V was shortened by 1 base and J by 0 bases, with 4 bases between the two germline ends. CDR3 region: CASSLAVSYEQYF. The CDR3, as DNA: TGTGCCAGCAGCTTAGCGGTCTCCTACGAGCAGTACTTC.

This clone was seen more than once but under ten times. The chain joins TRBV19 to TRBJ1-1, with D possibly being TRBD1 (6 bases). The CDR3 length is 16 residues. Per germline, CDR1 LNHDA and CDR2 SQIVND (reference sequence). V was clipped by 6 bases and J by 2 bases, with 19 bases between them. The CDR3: CASRRAWTDLNTEAFF. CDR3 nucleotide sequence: TGTGCCAGTAGGCGAGCCTGGACAGACCTTAACACTGAAGCTTTCTTT.

CDR3: CASSGGLGSSYEQYF. In nucleotides, the CDR3 is TGTGCCAGCAGCGGGGGGTTGGGGAGCTCCTACGAGCAGTACTTC. J is TRBJ2-7 and V is TRBV7-9; D may be TRBD2 (6 bases). The ends were cut back, 5 bases at V and 0 bases at J, with 14 bases in the middle. Germline V gene lookup returns CDR1 SEHNR and CDR2 FQNEAQ (reference sequence). The CDR3 runs 15 residues.

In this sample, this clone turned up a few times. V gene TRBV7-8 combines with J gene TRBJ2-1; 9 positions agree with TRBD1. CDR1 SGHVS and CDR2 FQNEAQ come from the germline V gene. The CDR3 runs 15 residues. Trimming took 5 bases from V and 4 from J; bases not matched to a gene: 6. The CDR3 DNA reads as TGTGCCAGCAGCGTCGGGACAGGGCAATACAATGAGCAGTTCTTC. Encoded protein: CASSVGTGQYNEQFF. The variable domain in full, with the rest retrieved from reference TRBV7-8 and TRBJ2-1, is GAGVSQSPRYKVAKRGQDVALRCDPISGHVSLFWYQQALGQGPEFLTYFQNEAQLDKSGLPSDRFFAERPEGSVSTLKIQRTQQEDSAVYLCASSVGTGQYNEQFFGPGTRLTVL.

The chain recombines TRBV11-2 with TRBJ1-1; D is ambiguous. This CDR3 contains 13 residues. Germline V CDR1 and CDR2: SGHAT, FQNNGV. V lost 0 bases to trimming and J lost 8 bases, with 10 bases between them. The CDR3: CASSLDLGREAFF. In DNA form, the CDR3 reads TGTGCCAGCAGCTTAGATCTCGGGAGGGAAGCTTTCTTT.

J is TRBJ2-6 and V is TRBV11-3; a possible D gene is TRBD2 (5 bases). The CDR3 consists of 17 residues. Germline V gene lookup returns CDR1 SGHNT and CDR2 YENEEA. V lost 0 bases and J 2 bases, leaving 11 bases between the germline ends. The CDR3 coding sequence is TGTGCCAGCAGCTTAGATCCCCCGGGGACTGGGGCCAACGTCCTGACTTTC. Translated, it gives CASSLDPPGTGANVLTF. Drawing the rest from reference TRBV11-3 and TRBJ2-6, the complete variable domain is EAGVVQSPRYKIIEKKQPVAFWCNPISGHNTLYWYLQNLGQGPELLIRYENEEAVDDSQLPKDRFSAERLKGVDSTLKIQPAELGDSAVYLCASSLDPPGTGANVLTFGAGSRLTVL.

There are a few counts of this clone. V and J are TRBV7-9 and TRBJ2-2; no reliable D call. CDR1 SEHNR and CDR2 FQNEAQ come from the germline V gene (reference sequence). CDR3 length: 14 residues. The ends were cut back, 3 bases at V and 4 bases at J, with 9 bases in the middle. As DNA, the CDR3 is TGTGCCAGCAGCTTCGGGTCCATCACCGGGGAGCTGTTTTTT. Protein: CASSFGSITGELFF.

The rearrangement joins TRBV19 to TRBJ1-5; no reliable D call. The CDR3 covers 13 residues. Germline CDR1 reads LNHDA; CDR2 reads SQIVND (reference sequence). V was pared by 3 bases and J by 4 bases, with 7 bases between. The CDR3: CASSITTNQPQHF. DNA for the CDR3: TGTGCCAGTAGTATCACAACTAATCAGCCCCAGCATTTT. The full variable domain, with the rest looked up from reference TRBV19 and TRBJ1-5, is DGGITQSPKYLFRKEGQNVTLSCEQNLNHDAMYWYRQDPGQGLRLIYYSQIVNDFQKGDIAEGYSVSREKKESFPLTVTSAQKNPTAFYLCASSITTNQPQHFGDGTRLSIL.

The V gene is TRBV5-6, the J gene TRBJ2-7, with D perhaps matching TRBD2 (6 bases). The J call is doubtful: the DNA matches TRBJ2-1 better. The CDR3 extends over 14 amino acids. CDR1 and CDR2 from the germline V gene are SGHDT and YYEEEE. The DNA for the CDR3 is TGTGCCAGCAGCCCGGGGGATGGGTTCGATGAGCAGTTCTTC. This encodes CASSPGDGFDEQFF.

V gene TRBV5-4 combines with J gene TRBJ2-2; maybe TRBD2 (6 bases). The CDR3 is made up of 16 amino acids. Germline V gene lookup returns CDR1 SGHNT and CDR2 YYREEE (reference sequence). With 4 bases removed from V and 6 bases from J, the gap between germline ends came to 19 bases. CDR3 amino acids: CASSGSEAGLAGELFF. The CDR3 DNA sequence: TGTGCCAGCAGCGGGTCCGAGGCGGGGTTGGCCGGGGAGCTGTTTTTT. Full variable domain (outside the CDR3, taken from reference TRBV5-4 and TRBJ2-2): ETGVTQSPTHLIKTRGQQVTLRCSSQSGHNTVSWYQQALGQGPQFIFQYYREEENGRGNFPPRFSGLQFPNYSSELNVNALELDDSALYLCASSGSEAGLAGELFFGEGSRLTVL.

In nucleotides, the CDR3 is TGTGCCAGCAGTTTTGGGGCCGGACAGCCTTATAATTCACCCCTCCACTTT. Amino acid sequence: CASSFGAGQPYNSPLHF. The V and J genes are TRBV27 and TRBJ1-6; tentatively, D is TRBD1 (6 bases). The length of the CDR3 is 17 residues. V was pared by 3 bases and J by 4 bases, with 16 bases between. Germline lookup yields CDR1 MNHEY and CDR2 SMNVEV (reference sequence).

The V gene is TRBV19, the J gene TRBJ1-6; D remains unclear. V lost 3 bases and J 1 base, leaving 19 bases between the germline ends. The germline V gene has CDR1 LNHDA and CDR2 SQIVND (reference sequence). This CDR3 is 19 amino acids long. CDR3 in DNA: TGTGCCAGTAGTATGGATTTTCCCGAAGGGAGTTCCTATAATTCACCCCTCCACTTT. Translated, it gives CASSMDFPEGSSYNSPLHF.